One sample yielded the 20 T cell receptor beta chains listed below, sequenced in a study of glioma-infiltrating T cells. Amplification of TCR alpha and beta CDR3 regions from RNA used iRepertoire nested multiplex PCR. TCRdb analysed the multiplex PCR reads with MiXCR anew, one entry per CDR3 protein. The sample includes around 90,000 distinct CDR3 sequences, around 42% seen only once; the top ten take around two fifths. The specimen was glioma tissue, nonneoplastic brain tissue, or PBMCs (not recorded which). The receptors come from a human donor with low-grade glioma or glioblastoma, undergoing nonglioma brain surgery, or in good health (not recorded which).

About this clonotype: Relative to the germline gene, one junction end is altered; a read error may explain this. The chain uses TRBV20-1 and TRBJ2-7; 9 bases align to TRBD2. CDR1 is DFQATT, CDR2 SNEGSKA, per germline (reference sequence). There are 13 residues in the CDR3. The CDR3: CSASSGDYNEKFF. In DNA form, the CDR3 reads TGCAGTGCTTCTAGCGGGGACTACAATGAGAAGTTCTTC.

As concerns this clonotype: A single base separates this from a much larger clone, so it may be a read error. This CDR3 reads CASSQVKAASGNTIYF. The CDR3 DNA reads as TGTGCCAGCAGCCAAGTAAAGGCAGCCTCTGGAAACACCATATATTTT. The chain uses TRBV3-1 and TRBJ1-3; no clear D. The CDR3 is 16 residues long. V lost 1 base to trimming and J lost 0 bases, with 10 bases between them. The germline gives CDR1 LGHDT, CDR2 YNNKEL (reference sequence).

This clonotype was detected many times. V usage is TRBV4-1 and J usage is TRBJ2-4; D uncertain. V was clipped by 2 bases and J by 6 bases, with 11 bases between them. The CDR3 contains 14 residues. Germline V lookup: CDR1 MGHRA, CDR2 YSYEKL. The CDR3 DNA is TGCGCCAGCAGCCAATCCCCCACTTTAAACATTCAGTACTTC. Translating gives CASSQSPTLNIQYF.

Regarding this clonotype: A single base separates this from a much larger clone, so it may be a read error. A read error is likely, as this CDR3 ends without the conserved phenylalanine or tryptophan. The chain uses TRBV18 and TRBJ1-1; D is uncertain. This CDR3 contains 14 residues. The V end was cut by 3 bases, the J end by 5 bases, with 13 bases between. Germline V gives CDR1 KGHSH, CDR2 LQKENI. Written as DNA, the CDR3 is TGTGCCAGCTCACCCCGCCCGGAACAGACTGAAGCTTTCTTA. It yields the protein CASSPRPEQTEAFL.

The chain has TRBV3-1 and TRBJ2-1, with 15 bases aligning to TRBD2. Germline trimming cut 0 bases from V and 9 bases from J; bases unmatched to any gene: 3. The CDR3 is made up of 16 amino acids. From germline, CDR1 is LGHDT and CDR2 YNNKEL (reference sequence). The CDR3 DNA follows: TGTGCCAGCAGCCAAGAACCGGGACTAGCGGGAGGTGAGCAGTTCTTC. Amino acid sequence: CASSQEPGLAGGEQFF.

The chain has TRBV2 and TRBJ1-3, with 10 bases that match TRBD1. V trimming: 7 bases; J trimming: 6 bases; junction bases outside the gene matches: 9. This CDR3 region has 15 residues. Germline CDR1 SNHLY, CDR2 FYNNEI. The CDR3: CASILGQGEENTIYF. The DNA for the CDR3 is TGTGCCAGCATTCTCGGACAGGGGGAGGAAAACACCATATATTTT.

V and J are TRBV29-1 and TRBJ2-7; D is uncertain. Trimming cost V 6 bases and J 3 bases, with 27 bases left between them. In germline, CDR1 is SQVTM, CDR2 ANQGSEA. The CDR3 extends over 17 amino acids. The DNA of the CDR3 is TGCAGCGTCATATACCCACCTTACTTGACTGGATTCTACGAGCAGTACTTC. Its translation: CSVIYPPYLTGFYEQYF.

A note on this clonotype: Mismatch with germline at one junction end may stem from a read error. This chain joins TRBV20-1 and TRBJ1-4; D is unresolved. Germline V gene lookup returns CDR1 DFQATT and CDR2 SNEGSKA (reference sequence). The CDR3 runs to 11 residues. The CDR3 protein is CRAWRNEKPFF. The CDR3 region has the DNA TGCAGGGCTTGGCGTAATGAAAAACCGTTTTTT.

J is TRBJ2-6 and V is TRBV12-3 or TRBV12-4, with D possibly matching TRBD2 (6 bases). V lost 5 bases to trimming and J lost 1 base, with 12 bases between them. The CDR3 contains 16 residues. The CDR3, as DNA: TGTGCCAGCAGTCCCTGGGACTGGTCTGGGGCCAACGTCCTGACTTTC. Its translation: CASSPWDWSGANVLTF.

Worth noting for this clonotype: Just one base apart from a much larger clone, this may be a read error. The missing conserved phenylalanine or tryptophan at the end of this CDR3 makes a read error likely. The chain recombines TRBV7-2 with TRBJ2-5; 10 bases fit TRBD1. Germline lookup yields CDR1 SGHTA and CDR2 FQGNSA. The CDR3 has 15 residues. J lost 5 bases, V lost 5 bases, and 8 bases had no gene match. CDR3 region: CASSPRDRGVETQYL. CDR3 DNA sequence: TGTGCCAGCAGCCCCCGGGACAGGGGTGTCGAGACCCAGTACCTC.

The rearrangement joins TRBV20-1 to TRBJ1-6; unclear D gene. The CDR3 consists of 16 residues. V lost 4 bases and J lost 11, with 24 bases in between. Germline CDR1 is DFQATT and CDR2 is SNEGSKA (reference sequence). In DNA, the CDR3 is TGCAGTGCTACAGTACAAGGGCGAGCGGAAAATCCACCCCTCCACTTT. It encodes CSATVQGRAENPPLHF.

The rearrangement links TRBV25-1 to TRBJ2-7; 13 nucleotides agree with TRBD2. The CDR3 runs 14 residues. The germline V gene encodes CDR1 MGHDK and CDR2 SYGVNS. CDR3: CSISRTSGSYEQYF. The CDR3 nucleotides read TGTTCCATCAGTAGGACTAGCGGGAGCTACGAGCAGTACTTC.

This sequence joins TRBV4-1 and TRBJ1-1; the match to TRBD1 covers 9 bases. Per germline, CDR1 MGHRA and CDR2 YSYEKL. The CDR3 consists of 15 residues. DNA for the CDR3: TGCGTTAGCAGCCAAGAGGACAGGGGGAACACTGAAGCTTTCTTT. Its protein product is CVSSQEDRGNTEAFF.

At least ten counts were recorded for this clonotype. A read error may be the cause here, since a much bigger clone is one base away. CDR3 residues: CASSPGTGRTGGLFF. DNA for the CDR3: TGTGCCAGCAGTCCCGGGACAGGGCGGACCGGGGGGCTGTTTTTT. The rearrangement uses TRBV27 and TRBJ2-2, with TRBD1 matching over 9 bases. Germline CDR1 and CDR2: MNHEY and SMNVEV (reference sequence). This CDR3 is built from 15 residues.

There are many counts of this clonotype. The J gene is TRBJ2-2, the V gene TRBV6-2 or TRBV6-3; 9 nucleotides line up with TRBD2. V lost 10 bases, J lost 7 bases, and 10 bases stayed unmatched. Per the germline V gene, CDR1 is MNHEY and CDR2 is SVGEGT. The CDR3 extends over 14 amino acids. CDR3 residues: CATAREGPFGELFF. The CDR3 DNA follows: TGTGCCACCGCGCGGGAGGGCCCCTTCGGGGAGCTGTTTTTT.

This clonotype was seen repeatedly, ten times or more. CDR3 DNA: TGTGCCAGCAGTCGCGGGGTTGAGGAAAAGACCCAGTACTTC. It translates to CASSRGVEEKTQYF. V is TRBV12-3 or TRBV12-4 and J is TRBJ2-5; a weak D match, TRBD2 (6 bases). Trimming removed 5 bases at V and 6 bases at J, with 16 bases between. The CDR3 is 14 amino acids.

About this clonotype: One end of the junction does not line up with germline, which may come from a read error. The chain couples TRBV7-9 to TRBJ2-1, with no clear D. Germline CDR1 reads SEHNR; CDR2 reads FQNEAQ (reference sequence). There are 14 residues in the CDR3. The CDR3 protein is CASNLTPRHNVQFF. DNA for the CDR3: TGTGCCAGCAATTTAACCCCTAGGCACAATGTGCAGTTCTTC.

This rearrangement joins TRBV7-3 to TRBJ2-1; 9 positions match TRBD2. This CDR3 comprises 16 residues. CDR1 is SGHTA and CDR2 is FQGTGA in the germline V gene. CDR3 residues: CVSSLIGGRAYNEQFF. CDR3 coding DNA: TGTGTTAGCAGCTTAATAGGCGGGAGGGCCTACAATGAGCAGTTCTTC. The full variable domain, in which reference TRBV7-3 and TRBJ2-1 provide the parts outside the CDR3, is GAGVSQTPSNKVTEKGKYVELRCDPISGHTALYWYRQSLGQGPEFLIYFQGTGAADDSGLPNDRFFAVRPEGSVSTLKIQRTERGDSAVYLCVSSLIGGRAYNEQFFGPGTRLTVL.

This clonotype was found many times. This chain joins TRBV20-1 and TRBJ2-7; D is undetermined. Germline V gives CDR1 DFQATT, CDR2 SNEGSKA (reference sequence). This CDR3 has 12 residues. Trimming took off 2 bases at V and 1 base at J, with 6 bases between the two ends. This CDR3 is CSARWGSYEQYF. CDR3 bases: TGCAGTGCTAGATGGGGTTCCTACGAGCAGTACTTC.

With respect to this clonotype: A single base separates this from a much larger clone, so it may be a read error. The rearrangement links TRBV18 to TRBJ2-1; D is ambiguous. Germline CDR1 KGHSH, CDR2 LQKENI. This CDR3 comprises 14 residues. The CDR3 coding sequence is TGTGCCAGCTCCGCCCTAACCGGCTACAATGAGCGGTTCTTC. Its translation: CASSALTGYNERFF.